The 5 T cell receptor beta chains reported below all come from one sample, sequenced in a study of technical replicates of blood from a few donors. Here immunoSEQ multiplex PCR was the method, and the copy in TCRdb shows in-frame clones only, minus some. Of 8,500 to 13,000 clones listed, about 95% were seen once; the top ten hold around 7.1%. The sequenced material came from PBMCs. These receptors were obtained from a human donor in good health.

CDR3 loop: CAWSARAGGLGNQPQHF. The CDR3 DNA reads TGTGCCTGGAGTGCTCGTGCAGGGGGCCTGGGCAATCAGCCCCAGCATTTT. V gene TRBV30 combines with J gene TRBJ1-5; TRBD1 matches at 8 bases. There are 17 residues in the CDR3. V shed 1 base and J 2 bases; nucleotides not matched to a gene: 10. CDR1 is GTSNPN, CDR2 SVGIG, per germline (reference sequence). The complete variable domain, with remaining parts taken from reference TRBV30 and TRBJ1-5, reads SQTIHQWPATLVQPVGSPLSLECTVEGTSNPNLYWYRQAAGRGLQLLFYSVGIGQISSEVPQNLSASRPQDRQFILSSKKLLLSDSGFYLCAWSARAGGLGNQPQHFGDGTRLSIL.

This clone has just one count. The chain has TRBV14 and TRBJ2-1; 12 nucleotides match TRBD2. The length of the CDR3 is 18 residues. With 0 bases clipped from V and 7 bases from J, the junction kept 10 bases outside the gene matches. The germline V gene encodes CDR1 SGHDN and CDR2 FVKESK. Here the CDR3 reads CASSQDSLAGGLSNEQFF. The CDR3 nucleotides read TGTGCCAGCAGCCAAGATTCCCTAGCGGGAGGGCTAAGTAATGAGCAGTTCTTC.

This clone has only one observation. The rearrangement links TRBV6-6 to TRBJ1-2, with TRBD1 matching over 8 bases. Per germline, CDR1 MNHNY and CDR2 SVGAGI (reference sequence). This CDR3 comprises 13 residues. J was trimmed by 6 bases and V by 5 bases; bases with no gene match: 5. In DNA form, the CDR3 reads TGTGCCAGCAGTGTAGACAGGGGCCATGGCTACACCTTC. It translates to CASSVDRGHGYTF.

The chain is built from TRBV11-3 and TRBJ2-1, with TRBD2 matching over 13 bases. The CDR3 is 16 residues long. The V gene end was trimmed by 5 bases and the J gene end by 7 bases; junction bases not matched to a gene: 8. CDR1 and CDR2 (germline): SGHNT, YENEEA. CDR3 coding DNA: TGTGCCAGCAGCCACGGACTAGCGGGAGATGCGAATGAGCAGTTCTTC. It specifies CASSHGLAGDANEQFF.

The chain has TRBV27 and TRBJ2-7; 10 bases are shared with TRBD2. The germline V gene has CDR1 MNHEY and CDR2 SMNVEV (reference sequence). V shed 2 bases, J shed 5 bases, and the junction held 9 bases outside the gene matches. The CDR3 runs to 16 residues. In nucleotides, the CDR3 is TGTGCCAGCAGTTTAAGGCTAGCGGGAGCTAACAACGAGCAGTACTTC. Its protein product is CASSLRLAGANNEQYF.